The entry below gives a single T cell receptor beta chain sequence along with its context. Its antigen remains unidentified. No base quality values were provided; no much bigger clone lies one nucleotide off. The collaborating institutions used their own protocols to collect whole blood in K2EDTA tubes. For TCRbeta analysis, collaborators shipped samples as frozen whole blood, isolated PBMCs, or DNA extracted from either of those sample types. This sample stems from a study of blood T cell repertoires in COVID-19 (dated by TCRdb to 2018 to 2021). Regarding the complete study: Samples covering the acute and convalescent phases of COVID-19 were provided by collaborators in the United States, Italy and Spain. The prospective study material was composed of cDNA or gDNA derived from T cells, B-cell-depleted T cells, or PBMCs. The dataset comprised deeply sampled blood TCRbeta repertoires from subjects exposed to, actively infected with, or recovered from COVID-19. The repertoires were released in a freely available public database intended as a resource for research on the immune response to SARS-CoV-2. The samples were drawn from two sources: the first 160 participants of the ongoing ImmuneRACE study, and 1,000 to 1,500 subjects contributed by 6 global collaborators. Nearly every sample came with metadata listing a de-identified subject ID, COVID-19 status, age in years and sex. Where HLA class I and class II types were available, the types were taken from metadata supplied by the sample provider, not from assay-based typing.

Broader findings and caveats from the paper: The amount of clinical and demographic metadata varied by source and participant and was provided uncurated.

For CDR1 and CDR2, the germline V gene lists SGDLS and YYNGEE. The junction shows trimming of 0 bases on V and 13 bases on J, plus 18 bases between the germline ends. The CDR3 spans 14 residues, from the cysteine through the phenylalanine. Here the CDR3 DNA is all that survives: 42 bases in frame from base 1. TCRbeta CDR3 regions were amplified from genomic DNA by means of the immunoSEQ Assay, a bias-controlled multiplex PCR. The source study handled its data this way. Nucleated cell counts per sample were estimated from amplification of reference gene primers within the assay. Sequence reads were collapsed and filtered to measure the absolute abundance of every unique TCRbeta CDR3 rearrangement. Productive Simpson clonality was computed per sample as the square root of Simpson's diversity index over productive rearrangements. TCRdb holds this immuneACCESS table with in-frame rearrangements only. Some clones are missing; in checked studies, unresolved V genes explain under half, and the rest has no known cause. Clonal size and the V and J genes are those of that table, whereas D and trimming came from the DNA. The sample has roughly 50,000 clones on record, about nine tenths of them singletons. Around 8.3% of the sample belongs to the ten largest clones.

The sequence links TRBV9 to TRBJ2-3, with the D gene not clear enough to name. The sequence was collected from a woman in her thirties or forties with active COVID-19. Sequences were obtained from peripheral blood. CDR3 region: CASSVANEGTQEYF. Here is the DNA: TGTGCCAGCAGCGTAGCTAACGAAGGCACCCAGGAGTATTTT. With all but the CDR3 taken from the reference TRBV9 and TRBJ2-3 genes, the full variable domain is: DSGVTQTPKHLITATGQRVTLRCSPRSGDLSVYWYQQSLDQGLQFLIQYYNGEERAKGNILERFSAQQFPDLHSELNLSSLELGDSALYFCASSVANEGTQEYFGPGTRLTVL.